The source of this T cell receptor beta chain is a study of T-cell reconstitution after alpha-beta-depleted transplantation in children (dated by TCRdb to the mid-2010s). About the investigation overall: Using TCR repertoire profiling, the study quantitatively followed how T-cell immune reconstitution unfolded in children after TCRalphabeta/CD19-depleted allogeneic hematopoietic cell transplantation.

Deletion took 6 bases off V and 0 bases off J, with a span of 9 bases between the germline ends. There are 14 amino acids in the CDR3, from cysteine to phenylalanine inclusive. CDR3 DNA only is kept here, 42 bases in frame from base 1. CDR1 and CDR2 are read off the germline V gene as MNHNS and SASEGT. This clonotype has ten or more counts. Its antigen remains unidentified. No much larger clone is present one base from it, and per-base qualities are unavailable. What the authors observed across the whole study: The apparently early alphabetaT-cell count recovery about two months after transplant was reportedly dependent on only several hundred rapidly expanded clones derived from non-depleted graft cells. The high TCRbeta diversity at day 60 in some patients was ascribed to recipient T cells and intrathymic progenitors that had survived conditioning. Over the following months the frequencies of hyperexpanded clones went down, and after one year T-cell counts and TCRbeta diversity were mostly credited to newly produced T cells.

The library relied on PCR. The data were produced on an Illumina HiSeq 2500. TCR library preparation used molecular barcoding, with unique molecular identifiers applied to normalize quantification of the TCRbeta repertoire. The raw public reads went through TCRdb reprocessing: fastp at Q25, MiXCR clone calling, in-frame beta chains kept. Entries that share a CDR3 protein sequence are merged under the most common genes and DNA. For this sample the table gives around 670,000 distinct CDR3 sequences, of which about 12% were detected only once. About 0.79% of the sample lies in the top ten. This sample's treatment or condition label indicates: allogeneic hematopoietic cell transplantation with graft depleted of TCRalphabeta T cells and CD19 B cells. The children who served as transplant recipients had been given grafts of TCRalphabeta/CD19-depleted allogeneic hematopoietic cells.

This chain joins TRBV6-1 to TRBJ2-1, with an unclear D gene assignment. This receptor was taken from a girl aged 2 to 10 with congenital amegakaryocytic thrombocytopenia, due to receive a stem cell transplant. Here the sequenced sample was PBMCs, taken before TCRalphabeta/CD19-depleted stem cell transplant. The nucleotides read TGTGCCAGCAGGATACAGAGCTCCTACAATGAGCAGTTCTTC. The resulting protein is CASRIQSSYNEQFF.